This T cell receptor (beta chain) came from a study of response to subunit inactivated influenza vaccine. MiXCR, applied by TCRdb to the RT-PCR reads, yields one record per CDR3 protein. Of roughly 190,000 distinct CDR3 sequences in the sample, 10% to 15% were seen once. J was trimmed by 5 bases and V by 8 bases; bases with no gene match: 20. Per germline, CDR1 SQVTM and CDR2 ANQGSEA. CDR3 length: 19 amino acids. The data also belong to a second study, concerning T cells expressing NK-cell markers. As that study records: Libraries used 5'RACE template switching adding universal primer site and UMIs.

Here the sequenced sample was CD8+ T cells sorted from PBMCs, taken about 13 days after vaccination. V usage is TRBV29-1 and J usage is TRBJ2-5; 16 bases align to TRBD2. This sequence was found in a middle-aged man who received an inactivated influenza vaccine. The CDR3 protein is CSSDGGLGTSGRVWETQYF. DNA of the CDR3: TGCAGCTCGGACGGGGGGCTTGGGACTAGCGGGAGGGTCTGGGAGACCCAGTACTTC. Looking up the rest from reference TRBV29-1 and TRBJ2-5 gives the full variable domain: SAVISQKPSRDICQRGTSLTIQCQVDSQVTMMFWYRQQPGQSLTLIATANQGSEATYESGFVIDKFPISRPNLTFSTLTVSNMSPEDSSIYLCSSDGGLGTSGRVWETQYFGPGTRLLVL.